The clone carrying this T cell receptor beta chain was recorded once. The sample belongs to a study of blood T cell repertoires in COVID-19. Study at large: Sites across the United States, Italy and Spain contributed samples from acute and convalescent COVID-19. Nucleic acid was either cDNA or gDNA, and it came from T cells, B-cell-depleted T cells, or PBMCs.

Germline loops: CDR1 MGHRA, CDR2 YSYEKL. The V gene lost 0 bases and the J gene lost 6 bases, with 13 bases spanning the gap. The CDR3 contains 15 residues. Original methodology: Reference gene primer amplification in the assay estimated nucleated cell counts. Clones were sequenced by immunoSEQ multiplex PCR, and TCRdb holds only the in-frame ones, with some missing. That table furnishes V, J and clone size, whereas the DNA furnished D and trimming. Of about 40,000 clones in the sample, more than 85% were seen once. The sequencing input was peripheral blood. This sequence was found in a man between 50 and 59 years old in a cohort sampled during active COVID-19. V gene TRBV4-1 combines with J gene TRBJ2-3; D uncertain. The CDR3 DNA is TGCGCCAGCAGCCAAGATGGTAGGCCGGAGGATACGCAGTATTTT. Protein sequence: CASSQDGRPEDTQYF.